This T cell receptor beta chain stems from a study of T-cell memory formation after mild COVID-19. CDR3 size: 17 residues. CDR1 is MNHEY and CDR2 is SVGEGT in the germline V gene. Germline trimming cut 2 bases from V and 4 bases from J; bases unmatched to any gene: 5. Study-wide results and caveats: Clones shrinking between day 15 and 85 showed a balanced CD4/CD8 split, and those that grew later tilted toward CD4+. Contracting CD4+ clones lay largely in CM and EM, with CD8+ ones residing in EMRA.

TCRdb called the 5' RACE reads again in MiXCR, with one record for every CDR3 protein. The repertoire holds hundreds of thousands of distinct CDR3 sequences, 19% seen once, with under 25% in the top ten. With regard to this clonotype: The target antigen is unknown.

This TCR came from a man aged 18 to 30 who had mild COVID-19 (a few samples of this study predate the infection). Cell type and time point are not known. This chain links TRBV6-2 or TRBV6-3 with TRBJ2-2, with TRBD2 matching over 12 bases. Sequenced: PBMCs or a T cell subset sorted from them (not recorded which). CDR3 protein: CASSYLTSGGLTGELFF. DNA for the CDR3: TGTGCCAGCAGTTACCTGACTAGCGGGGGTCTCACCGGGGAGCTGTTTTTT.